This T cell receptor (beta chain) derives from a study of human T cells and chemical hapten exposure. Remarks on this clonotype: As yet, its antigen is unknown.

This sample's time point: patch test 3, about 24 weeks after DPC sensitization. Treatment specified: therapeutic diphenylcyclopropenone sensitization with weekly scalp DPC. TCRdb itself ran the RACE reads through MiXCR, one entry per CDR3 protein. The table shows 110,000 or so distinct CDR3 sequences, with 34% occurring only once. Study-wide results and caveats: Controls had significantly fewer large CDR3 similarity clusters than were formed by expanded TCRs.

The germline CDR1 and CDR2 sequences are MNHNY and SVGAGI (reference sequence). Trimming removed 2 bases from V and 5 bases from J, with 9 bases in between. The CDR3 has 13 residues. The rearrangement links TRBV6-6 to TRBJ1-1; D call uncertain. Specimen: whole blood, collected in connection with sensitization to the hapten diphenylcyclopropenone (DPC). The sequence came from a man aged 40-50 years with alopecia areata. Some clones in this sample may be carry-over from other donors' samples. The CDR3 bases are TGTGCCAGCAGTTACGGCCCGAGGACTGAAGCTTTCTTT. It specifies CASSYGPRTEAFF.